These T cell receptor beta chains were read from a single sample in a study of blood T cells in healthy people across ages. Via MiXCR, TCRdb re-called the 5' RACE reads, giving one row per CDR3 protein. The table includes nearly 800,000 distinct CDR3 sequences, more than 50% detected once. The source material was blood. These receptor sequences come from a man aged 35-49 years in good health. CDR3s include the opening cysteine and the closing phenylalanine or tryptophan. Fields, in order: V gene, clone size, CDR3 protein. Where a row states a size, it is once, few, many or the class of an expanded clone; other rows omit it.

TRBV27 . CASSLIKVIGTEAFF
TRBV11-2 . CASSPDARRLRAGANVLTF
TRBV15 . CATSDGTNYGYTF
TRBV11-3 . CASSLGVGGLGYTF
TRBV28 . CAIQGSSGYTF
TRBV7-9 . CASSSFGDEQYF
TRBV4-1 few CASSQDRGALAYEQYF
TRBV12-3/TRBV12-4 few CASSGGGQETYGYTF
TRBV7-2 . CASNLAGTSSRIQYF
TRBV11-2 . CASSLLRGDHEQYF
TRBV6-2/TRBV6-3 . CASSLRGRGEGEQYF
TRBV6-5 . CASKPSRSYGYTF
TRBV6-2/TRBV6-3 few CASSYSSRTGQEAQYF
TRBV7-2 . CASSLEGMNTEAFF
TRBV6-6 few CASTQTSGSSYEQYF
TRBV6-5 . CASSREFNNEQYF
TRBV29-1 few CSVGPGGDEQFF
TRBV4-3 . CASSPGTGIPYEQYF
TRBV6-6 . CASSPPANYGYTF
TRBV28 . CASSFKFVQESSYEQYF
TRBV29-1 . CSVDGSTQYF
TRBV29-1 . CSVRAGRGSGSTEKETQYF
TRBV5-1 few CASKGSGISTDTQYF
TRBV10-3 . CAISGAGSSYNEQFF
TRBV14 few CASSPRVATHEQFF
TRBV5-1 few CASSLVAGGLSGANVLTF
TRBV29-1 once CSVGDLYEQYF
TRBV7-2 . CASAVGDTQYF
TRBV27 . CASSPRDASYEQYF
TRBV27 . CASSLGDSFNEKLFF
TRBV6-2/TRBV6-3 . CASSLPPGGVWETQYF
TRBV6-5 . CACGDLNTGELFF
TRBV6-5 few CASSYAGGGGYTF
TRBV7-2 . CASSLAFLGEREKLFF
TRBV6-1 . CASSERGDRPIYEQYF
TRBV20-1 few CSARPIEFSYNEQFF
TRBV7-2 . CASSLGQGAGELFF
TRBV10-3 . CAILGQGAGGYTF
TRBV6-6 . CASSYSIDGVRGYTF
TRBV29-1 . CSVNLAAAGRNTGELFF
TRBV12-3/TRBV12-4 . CASYTGNTDTQYF